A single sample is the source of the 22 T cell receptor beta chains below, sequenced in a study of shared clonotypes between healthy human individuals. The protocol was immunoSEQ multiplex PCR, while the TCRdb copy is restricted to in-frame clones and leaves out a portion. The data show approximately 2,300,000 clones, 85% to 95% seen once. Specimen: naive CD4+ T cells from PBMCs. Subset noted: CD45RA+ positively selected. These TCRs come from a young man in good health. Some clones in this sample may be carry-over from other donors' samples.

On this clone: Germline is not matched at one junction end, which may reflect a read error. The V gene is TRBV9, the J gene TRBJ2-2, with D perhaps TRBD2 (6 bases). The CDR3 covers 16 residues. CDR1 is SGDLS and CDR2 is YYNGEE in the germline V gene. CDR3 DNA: TGTGCCAACAGCGGACGGGCCTGGGGAGGCACCGGGGAGCTGTTTTTT. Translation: CANSGRAWGGTGELFF.

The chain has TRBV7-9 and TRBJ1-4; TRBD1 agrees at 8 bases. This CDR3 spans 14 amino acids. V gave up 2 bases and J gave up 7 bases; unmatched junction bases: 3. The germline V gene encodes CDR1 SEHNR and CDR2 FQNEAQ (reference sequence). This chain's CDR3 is CASSLYTGGEKLFF. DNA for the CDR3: TGTGCCAGCAGCTTATATACAGGGGGTGAAAAACTGTTTTTT. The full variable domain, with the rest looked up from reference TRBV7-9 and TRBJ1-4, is DTGVSQNPRHKITKRGQNVTFRCDPISEHNRLYWYRQTLGQGPEFLTYFQNEAQLEKSRLLSDRFSAERPKGSFSTLEIQRTEQGDSAMYLCASSLYTGGEKLFFGSGTQLSVL.

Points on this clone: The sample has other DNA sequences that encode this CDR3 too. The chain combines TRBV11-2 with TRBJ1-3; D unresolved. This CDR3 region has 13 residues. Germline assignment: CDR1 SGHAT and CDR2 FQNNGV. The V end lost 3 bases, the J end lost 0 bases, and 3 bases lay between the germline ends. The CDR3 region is CASSFRSGNTIYF. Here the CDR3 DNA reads TGTGCCAGCAGCTTCCGCTCTGGAAACACCATATATTTT.

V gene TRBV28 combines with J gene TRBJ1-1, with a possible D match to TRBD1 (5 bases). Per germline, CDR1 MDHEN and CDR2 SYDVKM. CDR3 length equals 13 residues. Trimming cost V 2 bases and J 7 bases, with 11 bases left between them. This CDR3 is CASSLNIGGEAFF. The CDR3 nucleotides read TGTGCCAGCAGTTTAAATATCGGGGGTGAAGCTTTCTTT.

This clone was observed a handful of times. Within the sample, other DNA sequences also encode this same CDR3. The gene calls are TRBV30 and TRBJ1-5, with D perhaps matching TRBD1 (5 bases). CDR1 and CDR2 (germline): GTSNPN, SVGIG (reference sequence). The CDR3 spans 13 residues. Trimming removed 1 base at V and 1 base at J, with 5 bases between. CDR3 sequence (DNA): TGTGCCTGGAGTGGGGGGAGCAATCAGCCCCAGCATTTT. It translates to CAWSGGSNQPQHF. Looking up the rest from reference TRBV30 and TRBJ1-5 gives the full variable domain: SQTIHQWPATLVQPVGSPLSLECTVEGTSNPNLYWYRQAAGRGLQLLFYSVGIGQISSEVPQNLSASRPQDRQFILSSKKLLLSDSGFYLCAWSGGSNQPQHFGDGTRLSIL.

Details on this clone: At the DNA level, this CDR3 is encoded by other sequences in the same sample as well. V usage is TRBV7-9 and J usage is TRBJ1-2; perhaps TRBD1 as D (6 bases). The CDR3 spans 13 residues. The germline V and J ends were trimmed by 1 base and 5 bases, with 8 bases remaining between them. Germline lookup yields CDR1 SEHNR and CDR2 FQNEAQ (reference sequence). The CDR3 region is CASSLVGGYGYTF. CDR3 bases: TGTGCCAGCAGCTTAGTAGGGGGATATGGCTACACCTTC. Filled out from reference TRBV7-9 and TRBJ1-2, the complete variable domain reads DTGVSQNPRHKITKRGQNVTFRCDPISEHNRLYWYRQTLGQGPEFLTYFQNEAQLEKSRLLSDRFSAERPKGSFSTLEIQRTEQGDSAMYLCASSLVGGYGYTFGSGTRLTVV.

CDR3 residues: CASSKFPVRAEQYF. CDR3 nucleotides: TGTGCCAGCAGCAAATTCCCGGTTAGGGCGGAGCAGTACTTC. The chain carries TRBV21-1 and TRBJ2-7. TRBV21-1 has pseudogene status. This CDR3 region has 14 residues.

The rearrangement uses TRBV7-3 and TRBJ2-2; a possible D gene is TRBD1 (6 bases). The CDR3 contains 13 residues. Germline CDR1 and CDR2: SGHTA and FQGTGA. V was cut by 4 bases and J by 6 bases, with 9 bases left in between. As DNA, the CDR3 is TGTGCCAGCAGCTCCACAGGGTCCGGGGAGCTGTTTTTT. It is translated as CASSSTGSGELFF.

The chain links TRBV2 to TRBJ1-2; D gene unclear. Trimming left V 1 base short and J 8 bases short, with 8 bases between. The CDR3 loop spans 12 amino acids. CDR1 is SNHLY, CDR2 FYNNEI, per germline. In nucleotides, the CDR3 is TGTGCCAGCAGTGAAGGCATGCGGGGCTACACCTTC. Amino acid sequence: CASSEGMRGYTF.

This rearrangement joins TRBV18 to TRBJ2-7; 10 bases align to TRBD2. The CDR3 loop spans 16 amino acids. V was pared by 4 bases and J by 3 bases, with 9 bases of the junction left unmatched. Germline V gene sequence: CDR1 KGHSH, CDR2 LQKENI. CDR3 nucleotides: TGTGCCAGCTCACTTCTGCTAGCGGGAGTTGGCTACGAGCAGTACTTC. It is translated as CASSLLLAGVGYEQYF.

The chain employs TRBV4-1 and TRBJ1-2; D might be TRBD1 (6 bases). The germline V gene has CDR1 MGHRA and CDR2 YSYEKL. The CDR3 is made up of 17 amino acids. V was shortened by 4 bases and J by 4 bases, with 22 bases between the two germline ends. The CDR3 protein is CASSPPGTTIRSYGYTF. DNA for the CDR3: TGCGCCAGCAGCCCACCCGGGACAACTATACGCTCCTATGGCTACACCTTC.

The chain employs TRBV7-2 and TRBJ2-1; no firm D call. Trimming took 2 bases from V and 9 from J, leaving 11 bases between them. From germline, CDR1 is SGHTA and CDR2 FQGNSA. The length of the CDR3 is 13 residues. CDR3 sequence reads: CASSLLRHSEQFF. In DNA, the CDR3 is TGTGCCAGCAGCTTACTTCGGCATTCTGAGCAGTTCTTC.

This CDR3 reads CASSGDSLPYEQYF. CDR3 sequence (DNA): TGTGCCAGCAGTGGGGACAGTTTGCCCTACGAGCAGTACTTC. This rearrangement joins TRBV25-1 to TRBJ2-7, with 7 bases identical to TRBD1. The J segment lost 2 bases and the V segment lost 4 bases, leaving 5 bases of the junction unmatched. This CDR3 region has 14 residues. Germline assignment: CDR1 MGHDK and CDR2 SYGVNS.

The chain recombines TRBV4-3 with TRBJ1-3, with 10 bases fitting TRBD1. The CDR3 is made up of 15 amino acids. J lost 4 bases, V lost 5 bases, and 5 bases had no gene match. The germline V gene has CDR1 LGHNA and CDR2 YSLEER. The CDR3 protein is CASSFDRGHGNTIYF. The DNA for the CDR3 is TGCGCCAGCAGCTTCGACAGGGGGCACGGAAACACCATATATTTT.

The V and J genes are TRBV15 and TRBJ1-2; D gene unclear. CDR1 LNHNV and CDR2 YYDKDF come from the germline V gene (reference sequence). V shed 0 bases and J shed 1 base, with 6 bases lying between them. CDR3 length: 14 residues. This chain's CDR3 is CATSREGFNYGYTF. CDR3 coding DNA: TGTGCCACCAGCAGAGAGGGGTTTAACTATGGCTACACCTTC. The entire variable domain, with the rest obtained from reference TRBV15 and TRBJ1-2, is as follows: DAMVIQNPRYQVTQFGKPVTLSCSQTLNHNVMYWYQQKSSQAPKLLFHYYDKDFNNEADTPDNFQSRRPNTSFCFLDIRSPGLGDTAMYLCATSREGFNYGYTFGSGTRLTVV.

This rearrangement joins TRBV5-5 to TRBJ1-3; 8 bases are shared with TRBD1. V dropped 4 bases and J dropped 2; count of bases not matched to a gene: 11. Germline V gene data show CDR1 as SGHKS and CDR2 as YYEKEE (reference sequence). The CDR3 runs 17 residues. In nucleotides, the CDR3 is TGTGCCAGCAGCCTAGGATGGACAGGGTCAACTGGAAACACCATATATTTT. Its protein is CASSLGWTGSTGNTIYF.

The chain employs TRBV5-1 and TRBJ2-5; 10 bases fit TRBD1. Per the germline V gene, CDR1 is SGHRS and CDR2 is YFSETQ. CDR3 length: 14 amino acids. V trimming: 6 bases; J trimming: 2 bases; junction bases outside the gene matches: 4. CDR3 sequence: CASMTGQGQETQYF. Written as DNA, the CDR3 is TGCGCCAGCATGACGGGACAGGGGCAAGAGACCCAGTACTTC.

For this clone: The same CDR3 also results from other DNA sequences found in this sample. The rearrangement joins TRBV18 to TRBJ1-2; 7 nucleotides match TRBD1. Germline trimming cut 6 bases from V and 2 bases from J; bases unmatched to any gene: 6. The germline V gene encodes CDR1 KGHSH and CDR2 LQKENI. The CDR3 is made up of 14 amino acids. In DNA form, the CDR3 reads TGTGCCAGCTCGCCCGGGGGACAGAACTATGGCTACACCTTC. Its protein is CASSPGGQNYGYTF.

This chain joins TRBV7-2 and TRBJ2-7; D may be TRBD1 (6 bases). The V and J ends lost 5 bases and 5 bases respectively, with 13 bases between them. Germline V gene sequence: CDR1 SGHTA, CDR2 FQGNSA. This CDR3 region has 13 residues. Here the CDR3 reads CASSPLQGDEQYF. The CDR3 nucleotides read TGTGCCAGCAGCCCATTACAGGGAGACGAGCAGTACTTC.

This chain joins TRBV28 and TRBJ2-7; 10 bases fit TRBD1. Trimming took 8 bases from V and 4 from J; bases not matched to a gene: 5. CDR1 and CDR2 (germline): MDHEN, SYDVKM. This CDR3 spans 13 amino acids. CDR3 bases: TGTGCCAGCTGGGGACAGGGGAGGTACGAGCAGTACTTC. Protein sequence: CASWGQGRYEQYF.

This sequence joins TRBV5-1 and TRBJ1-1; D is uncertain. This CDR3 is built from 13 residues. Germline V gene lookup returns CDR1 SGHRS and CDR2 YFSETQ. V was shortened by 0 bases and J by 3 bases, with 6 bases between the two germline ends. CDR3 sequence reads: CASSLVAHTEAFF. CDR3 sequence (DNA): TGCGCCAGCAGCTTGGTTGCGCACACTGAAGCTTTCTTT.

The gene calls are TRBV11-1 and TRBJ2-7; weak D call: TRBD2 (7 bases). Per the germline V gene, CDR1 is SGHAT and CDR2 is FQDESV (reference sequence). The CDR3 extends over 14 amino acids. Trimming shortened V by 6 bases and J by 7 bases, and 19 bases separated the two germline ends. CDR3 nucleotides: TGTGCCAGCAGATTCGGGGGGCGCATGGGGGAGCAGTACTTC. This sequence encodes CASRFGGRMGEQYF.